Sequencing of this T cell receptor beta chain was carried out in a study of graft-versus-host responses after intestinal transplantation. Study-level background: Recipients received multivisceral, liver-intestinal, or isolated intestinal transplants. Recipients were all induced with anti-thymocyte globulin, then given tacrolimus and steroids for around 3 years. The study, taken as a whole, reports: Early post-transplant falls in HvG clones accompanied the peak levels of circulating GvH clones. There were GvH clones found in recipient marrow, and some of them appeared first in ileum or blood.

The CDR3 spans 13 residues. CDR1 is MNHNS and CDR2 is SASEGT in the germline V gene. Trimming took off 1 base at V and 4 bases at J, with 4 bases between the two ends. Comments on this clone: The antigen remains undetermined.

TCRdb keeps only in-frame clones here, not all; method: immunoSEQ multiplex PCR. The sample includes tens of thousands of clones, more than 75% of them seen just once. The V and J genes are TRBV6-1 and TRBJ2-2; D is undetermined. This sequence was found in a human donor who was the organ donor for an intestinal transplant. This material consisted of unstimulated CD8+ T cells sorted from spleen or lymph node cells, taken before transplant. CDR3 DNA: TGTGCCAGCAGTGAAGGGCCCACCGGGGAGCTGTTTTTT. It codes for CASSEGPTGELFF.